A single T cell receptor (beta chain) is shown here with its context. CDR1 is WSHSY, CDR2 SAAADI, per germline. The CDR3 has 16 residues. The V segment lost 4 bases and the J segment 3 bases; nucleotides outside the gene matches: 7. This sample stems from a study of cytomegalovirus exposure and HLA in healthy donors. PCR used 60 Vbeta primers and 13 Jbeta primers. Sequencing was performed with immunoSEQ multiplex PCR; in TCRdb, only in-frame clones are kept and a portion is missing. The sample's table shows some 130,000 clones. The V gene is TRBV10-2, the J gene TRBJ2-2; 8 bases match TRBD1. This TCR was sampled from a woman in her thirties or forties in good health and CMV-seropositive. Material: PBMCs. The CDR3 nucleotides are TGCGCCAGCAGTGTAAGACAGGGGTCTTACACCGGGGAGCTGTTTTTT. Its protein product is CASSVRQGSYTGELFF.